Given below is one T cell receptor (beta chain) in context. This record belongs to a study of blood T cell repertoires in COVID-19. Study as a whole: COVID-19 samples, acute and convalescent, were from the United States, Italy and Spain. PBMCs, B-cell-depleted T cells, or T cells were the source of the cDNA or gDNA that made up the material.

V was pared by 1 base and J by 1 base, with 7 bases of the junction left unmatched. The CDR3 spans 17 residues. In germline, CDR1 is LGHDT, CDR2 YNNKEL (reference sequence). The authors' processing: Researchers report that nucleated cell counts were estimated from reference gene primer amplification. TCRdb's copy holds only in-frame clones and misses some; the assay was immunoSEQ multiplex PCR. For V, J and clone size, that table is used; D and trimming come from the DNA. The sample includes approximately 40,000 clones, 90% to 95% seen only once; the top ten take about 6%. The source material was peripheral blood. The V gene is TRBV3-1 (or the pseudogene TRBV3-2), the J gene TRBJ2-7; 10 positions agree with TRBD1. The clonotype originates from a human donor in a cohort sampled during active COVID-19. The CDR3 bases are TGTGCCAGCAGCCAAGGTGGACAGGGGGTATTTTCCTACGAGCAGTACTTC. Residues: CASSQGGQGVFSYEQYF.